These 3 T cell receptor beta chains came from one sample sequenced in a study of OX40 agonist ivuxolimab in advanced cancers. Data came from immunoSEQ multiplex PCR; TCRdb stores just in-frame clones and leaves some out. This table holds about 100,000 clones, 85% to 95% found once. The material sequenced was CD4+ or CD8+ T cells sorted from blood, taken in a trial of the OX40 agonist ivuxolimab. The receptors were sampled from an adult with an advanced solid tumor such as melanoma, head and neck, liver or kidney cancer.

Written as DNA, the CDR3 is TGTGCCAGCAGTTTTTCGTATTCGGGAGCGAGCTCCTACGAGCAGTACTTC. It translates to CASSFSYSGASSYEQYF. The chain joins TRBV27 to TRBJ2-7; perhaps TRBD2 as D (6 bases). The CDR3 consists of 17 residues. Germline CDR1 MNHEY, CDR2 SMNVEV (reference sequence). V was cut by 3 bases and J by 0 bases, with 18 bases left in between.

The chain couples TRBV2 to TRBJ2-5; a possible D gene is TRBD2 (5 bases). There are 15 residues in the CDR3. Germline V gene lookup returns CDR1 SNHLY and CDR2 FYNNEI. V shed 5 bases and J shed 0 bases, with 13 bases lying between them. The CDR3 region is CASSPDSPYQETQYF. CDR3 coding DNA: TGTGCCAGCAGTCCGGACTCCCCGTACCAAGAGACCCAGTACTTC.

The rearrangement links TRBV30 to TRBJ2-7, with D possibly matching TRBD2 (6 bases). V was pared by 3 bases and J by 4 bases, with 16 bases between. The CDR3 covers 14 residues. Germline-derived CDR1 and CDR2 are GTSNPN and SVGIG (reference sequence). CDR3: CAWSEGPGGYEQYF. The CDR3 DNA reads TGTGCCTGGAGCGAAGGGCCTGGGGGGTACGAGCAGTACTTC.